This T cell receptor beta chain was identified in a study of blood T cells in healthy people across ages. PCR was performed a second time for roughly 7 to 12 cycles using a sample-barcoded 5' primer and a J-beta primer mix. TCRdb re-analysed the 5' RACE reads in MiXCR, keeping a single row per CDR3 protein. The repertoire consists of some 850,000 distinct CDR3 sequences, with around a quarter occurring once and the leading ten covering 3%. In its sample, this clonotype was seen a few times. The same sample was also used in a study of T cells of mothers and their children.

This clonotype originated in a boy aged 5 to 17 in good health. The specimen sequenced was blood.

This CDR3 is CASSEETRNTGELFF. The CDR3 DNA sequence: TGTGCCAGCAGTGAAGAGACGAGGAACACCGGGGAGCTGTTTTTT. This sequence joins TRBV2 and TRBJ2-2; D not resolved. Trimming cost V 1 base and J 1 base, with 7 bases left between them. The CDR3 length is 15 residues. Germline lookup yields CDR1 SNHLY and CDR2 FYNNEI.